This passage covers 2 T cell receptor beta chains from one sample sequenced in a study of cytomegalovirus exposure and HLA in healthy donors (dated by TCRdb to 2015 to 2018). Preparation of the library involved the immunoSEQ multiplex PCR assay. The multiplex PCR relied on a mix of 60 forward primers for TCR Vbeta segments and 13 reverse primers for TCR Jbeta segments. This is the immuneACCESS table as TCRdb keeps it, with only in-frame sequences that have V and J called. A part of the clones is gone; compared with another copy, unresolved V genes explain less than half, and the rest is unexplained. The sample table records roughly 190,000 clones; more than 75% of these occur just once. Approximately 1.4% of the sample is taken by the ten largest. The sequenced sample was PBMCs. These receptors were obtained from a woman between 50 and 59 years old in good health and CMV-seronegative.

In its sample, this clone was seen a few times. This chain links TRBV6-4 with TRBJ2-2; D gene ambiguous. Trimming left V 4 bases short and J 3 bases short, with 6 bases between. Germline V gives CDR1 MRHNA, CDR2 SNTAGT. The CDR3 extends over 13 amino acids. Here the CDR3 DNA reads TGTGCCAGCAGTGGCGATTACACCGGGGAGCTGTTTTTT. It translates to CASSGDYTGELFF.

This chain joins TRBV28 and TRBJ2-1; D possibly corresponds to TRBD1 (6 bases). CDR3 length: 13 residues. CDR1 is MDHEN, CDR2 SYDVKM, per germline. Trimming pared 2 bases from V and 6 bases from J, leaving 8 bases between. The CDR3 sequence: CASSLARGNEQFF. The DNA of the CDR3 is TGTGCCAGCAGTTTAGCCAGGGGCAATGAGCAGTTCTTC.